This T cell receptor beta chain appears in the sequencing data of a study of beta chain features in type 1 diabetes. Expressed TCRB transcripts got sequenced, as all isolated RNA was reverse transcribed. The protocol was immunoSEQ multiplex PCR, while the TCRdb copy is restricted to in-frame clones and leaves out a portion. The top ten clones hold approximately 2.1% of a sample with 25,000 or so clones, roughly 69% of them seen once. The CDR3 spans 14 residues. Germline V gene data show CDR1 as LGHNT and CDR2 as FRNRAP. After removal of 2 bases from V and 0 bases from J, the junction contained 1 base not matched to a gene.

Sequencing used Tregs from blood. V usage is TRBV12-5 and J usage is TRBJ2-7, with 7 bases fitting TRBD2. This clonotype originated in a woman aged 35 to 49 in good health. The CDR3 DNA reads as TGTGCTAGTGGTTTGAGCGGGGTCTCCTACGAGCAGTACTTC. Amino acids: CASGLSGVSYEQYF.